A selection of T cell receptor beta chains follows, all from one sample in a study of CXCR3-negative and CXCR3-positive naive CD8 T cells. One entry per CDR3 protein, without DNA, is what TCRdb gives after re-calling the 5' RACE reads. The sample holds about 92,000 distinct CDR3 sequences. Sequencing input: naive CXCR3- CD8+ T cells from blood. These receptors were taken from a human donor in good health. Some clones in this sample may be carry-over from other donors' samples. The CDR3 runs from the conserved cysteine through the conserved F or W.

j_gene | v_gene | CDR3aa
TRBJ1-3 | TRBV29-1 | CSVDAGDLGNTIYF
TRBJ2-7 | TRBV5-6 | CASSLVRNPNEQYF
TRBJ2-1 | TRBV4-3 | CASSQVEAGETFNNEQFF
TRBJ2-1 | TRBV7-3 | CASSLGLDSYNEQFF
TRBJ2-5 | TRBV7-9 | CASSVGLAGMGETQYF
TRBJ2-7 | TRBV29-1 | CSVEKAPEMASGSYEQYF
TRBJ1-4 | TRBV2 | CASSESPAGFQSTNEKLFF
TRBJ2-1 | TRBV11-2 | CASSFLATVDEQFF
TRBJ2-2 | TRBV7-2 | CASSLFDISGELFF
TRBJ1-2 | TRBV29-1 | CSVPTDPNYGYTF
TRBJ1-6 | TRBV25-1 | CASSWTGDNSPLHF
TRBJ2-1 | TRBV5-1 | CASSLTRGGRASSYNEQFF
TRBJ2-5 | TRBV5-4 | CASSVGTSTQETQYF
TRBJ2-1 | TRBV12-3/TRBV12-4 | CASTSPGGPFNEQFF
TRBJ2-1 | TRBV11-2 | CASSSLGQNDNEQFF
TRBJ2-7 | TRBV28 | CASSRRQFYEQYF